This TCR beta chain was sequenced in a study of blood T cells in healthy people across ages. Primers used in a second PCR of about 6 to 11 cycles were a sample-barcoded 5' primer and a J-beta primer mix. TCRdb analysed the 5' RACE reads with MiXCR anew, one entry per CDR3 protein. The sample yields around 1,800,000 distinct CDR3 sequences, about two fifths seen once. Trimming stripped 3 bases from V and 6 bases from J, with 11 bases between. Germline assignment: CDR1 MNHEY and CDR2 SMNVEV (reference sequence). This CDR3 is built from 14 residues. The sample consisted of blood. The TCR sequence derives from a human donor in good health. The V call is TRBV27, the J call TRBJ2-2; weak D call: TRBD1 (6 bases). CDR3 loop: CASSLAGEPGELFF. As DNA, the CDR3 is TGTGCCAGCAGTTTGGCAGGGGAGCCCGGGGAGCTGTTTTTT.